These T cell receptor beta chains were read from a single sample in a study of CD8+ T cells in alopecia areata. Generated by immunoSEQ multiplex PCR, the TCRdb table keeps only in-frame clones and is missing some. The repertoire includes about 42,000 clones, 65% of them detected once, and over 20% sits in the top ten. The sample was CD8+ T cells sorted from blood, taken at week 4, from a patient treated with tofacitinib. These receptors all stem from a human donor with alopecia areata. Each CDR3 is given with its conserved first and last residue. The order of the fields is J gene, V gene, clone size, CDR3 protein. Part of the rows lack a size; the others show once, few, many or a class for expanded clones.

TRBJ2-2 | TRBV29-1 | NA | CSVVGLRAGELFF
TRBJ1-2 | TRBV5-1 | few | CASSQTAGRHGYTF
TRBJ1-2 | TRBV30 | NA | CAWRSGNYGYTF
TRBJ1-5 | TRBV29-1 | NA | CSVVGQPQHF
TRBJ2-7 | TRBV30 | NA | CAWSYGTSGTYEQYF
TRBJ1-2 | TRBV30 | NA | CAWTIQGRYGYTF
TRBJ2-1 | TRBV30 | few | CAWSPSGGYNEQFF
TRBJ2-2 | TRBV5-6 | NA | CASSQAGGPRELFF
TRBJ1-1 | TRBV5-6 | NA | CASSSDVNTEAFF
TRBJ2-7 | TRBV5-1 | NA | CASSNTGTDGYEQYF
TRBJ1-1 | TRBV5-1 | NA | CASSLVAGMNTEAFF
TRBJ1-1 | TRBV4-3 | NA | CASSQERFDTEAFF
TRBJ2-1 | TRBV7-9 | NA | CASSLVGGPNEQFF
TRBJ1-1 | TRBV30 | NA | CAWNLGQLNTEAFF
TRBJ2-1 | TRBV29-1 | NA | CSVVRNEQFF
TRBJ2-1 | TRBV6-1 | NA | CASSEFTSGGAREQFF
TRBJ2-1 | TRBV29-1 | NA | CSAPSPDRGEQFF
TRBJ2-1 | TRBV29-1 | NA | CSALPSGTEYNEQFF